The T cell receptor beta chain under discussion was sequenced for a study of early T cells in non-severe SARS-CoV-2 infection. Individual cDNA molecules carried attached unique molecular identifiers. TCRdb used MiXCR to reprocess the 5' RACE reads, holding one entry per CDR3 protein. The sample has approximately 120,000 distinct CDR3 sequences; under 15% are singletons. This CDR3 is 16 amino acids long. The germline V gene has CDR1 MNHEY and CDR2 SVGAGI. V lost 7 bases, J lost 4 bases, and 13 bases stayed unmatched. This sequence joins TRBV6-5 and TRBJ2-7; TRBD2 matches 10 bases. The receptor was isolated from an adult who was a healthcare worker with PCR-confirmed SARS-CoV-2 infection or an uninfected control (not recorded which). Sequencing was done on a sample of whole blood. For the CDR3, the DNA is TGTGCCAGCACCCTTTACTCCTCTAGCGGGGGTTACGAGCAGTACTTC. It is translated as CASTLYSSSGGYEQYF.